This TCR beta chain was obtained from a study of CD8 T cells in ankylosing spondylitis (dated by TCRdb to 2015 to 2018). The study in broad terms: The study set out to find disease-linked TCR variants by profiling T cell receptor beta repertoires in ankylosing spondylitis patients and healthy donors. The whole study cohort included under 140 healthy donors and under 30 ankylosing spondylitis patients. Peripheral blood was sampled, and synovial fluid was additionally collected from ankylosing spondylitis patients.

Sequenced on an Illumina HiSeq 2500. Quantitative 5'-RACE with molecular barcodes was the method used to prepare the TCR beta libraries. As for how the authors treated the data: To identify disease-linked TCR variants, a new computational method was used, one built on a probabilistic model of VDJ rearrangement. The public reads were reanalyzed by TCRdb: fastp trimming at Q25, MiXCR alignment, in-frame beta chains only. Each entry merges the rows of one CDR3 protein and shows their most common DNA and genes. The V and J calls were not made by the authors but by TCRdb's processing. A total of about 66,000 distinct CDR3 sequences appear in this sample, approximately 6% of them only once. Roughly 5% of the sample comes from the top ten. About this clonotype itself: Its antigen specificity is not known. Nothing much larger sits one base from this clone, and base qualities are not available.

Synovial fluid samples and blood samples obtained from the same ankylosing spondylitis patients were matched. On the study overall, not on this receptor specifically: A TCR beta motif of several highly homologous amino acid variants appeared characteristic of blood from ankylosing spondylitis patients. Some TCR beta motif variants had previously been reported in synovial fluid and blood of reactive arthritis patients, which suggested common disease-initiation mechanisms. In peripheral blood, the disease-linked clones were found at relatively low frequencies and had a CD8+ phenotype. Significant enrichment of the disease-linked clones was reported in matched synovial fluid samples from ankylosing spondylitis patients.

The CDR3 holds 14 amino acids from the cysteine to the phenylalanine. Only the CDR3 region is kept as DNA, spanning 42 bases read in frame from base 1. Trimming removed 6 bases from V and 5 bases from J, leaving 14 bases between the germline ends. CDR1 and CDR2, looked up from the germline V gene (reference sequence), are WNHNN and SYGVQD. The rearrangement combines TRBV10-1 with TRBJ2-1; a tentative D match to TRBD1 spans 6 bases. Source material: synovial fluid, either unsorted or a sorted T cell fraction (not recorded which). This sequence originates from a male donor with ankylosing spondylitis. The CDR3 protein is CASSRDNGNNEQFF. The DNA sequence is TGCGCCAGCAGCCGGGACAACGGAAACAATGAGCAGTTCTTC.